The 18 T cell receptor beta chains reported below all come from one sample, sequenced in a study of T cell repertoires in cytomegalovirus infection (dated by TCRdb to between 2019 and 2020). Sequencer: Illumina HiSeq 1500. The public sequencing data were trimmed at Q25 with fastp and processed into clonotypes with MiXCR by TCRdb, which kept only in-frame beta chains. CDR3 protein sequences are deduplicated, and each keeps its most common genes and DNA. In all, the sample holds some 300,000 distinct CDR3 sequences, and roughly 13% of those were seen once. Of the sample, roughly 9.7% is held by the ten largest clones. What was sequenced was PBMCs. These receptors were collected from a human donor in good health (CMV status not recorded). Some clones in this sample may be carry-over from other donors' samples.

This clonotype appeared a few times. This sequence joins TRBV5-4 and TRBJ1-1; 8 bases fit TRBD1. The CDR3 runs to 15 residues. CDR1 is SGHNT and CDR2 is YYREEE in the germline V gene (reference sequence). Trimming at V came to 2 bases and at J to 6 bases, leaving 9 bases not matched to a gene. CDR3 sequence: CASSFWDRRRAEAFF. DNA of the CDR3: TGTGCCAGCAGCTTCTGGGACAGGCGTAGAGCTGAAGCTTTCTTT.

This clonotype was detected ten times or more. The rearrangement uses TRBV7-3 and TRBJ2-7; 11 nucleotides match TRBD1. In germline, CDR1 is SGHTA, CDR2 FQGTGA. The J segment lost 6 bases and the V segment lost 4 bases, leaving 8 bases of the junction unmatched. The CDR3 sequence is 15 residues long. The CDR3, as DNA: TGTGCCAGCAGCTCTGGACAGGGGGCGCTTTTCGAGCAGTACTTC. Its protein product is CASSSGQGALFEQYF.

The rearrangement links TRBV20-1 to TRBJ1-6; weak D call: TRBD1 (5 bases). CDR3 length: 17 residues. Germline V CDR1 and CDR2: DFQATT, SNEGSKA (reference sequence). V shed 0 bases and J shed 2 bases, with 14 bases lying between them. The DNA of the CDR3 is TGCAGTGCTAGAGATTCCCGCAGGGTAACCTATAATTCACCCCTCCACTTT. It encodes CSARDSRRVTYNSPLHF.

This clonotype was detected many times. The chain links TRBV28 to TRBJ1-5; D is ambiguous. V lost 4 bases and J lost 5, with 6 bases in between. In germline, CDR1 is MDHEN, CDR2 SYDVKM. CDR3 length: 12 amino acids. Written as DNA, the CDR3 is TGTGCCAGCAGTTGGGGAGATCAGCCCCAGCATTTT. As protein: CASSWGDQPQHF.

In this sample, this clonotype turned up once. Germline and junction disagree at one end, which may indicate a read error. The genes are TRBV5-8 and TRBJ2-1; TRBD2 agrees at 9 bases. The CDR3 extends over 15 amino acids. Per germline, CDR1 SGHTS and CDR2 YDEGEE. The CDR3 reads CASSLWAGGPEERFF. The CDR3 region has the DNA TGTGCCAGCAGCTTGTGGGCGGGGGGGCCTGAGGAGCGGTTCTTC.

There are many counts of this clonotype. The V and J genes are TRBV7-2 and TRBJ1-1; D uncertain. The CDR3 sequence is 12 residues long. Germline lookup yields CDR1 SGHTA and CDR2 FQGNSA. The V end lost 5 bases, the J end lost 7 bases, and 11 bases lay between the germline ends. The CDR3 is CASSNGLSEAFF. The CDR3 DNA reads as TGTGCCAGCAGCAATGGGCTTAGTGAAGCTTTCTTT.

This clonotype was detected ten times or more. This chain joins TRBV7-8 and TRBJ2-7; 10 nucleotides match TRBD1. Germline CDR1 reads SGHVS; CDR2 reads FQNEAQ. CDR3 length: 14 amino acids. After removal of 8 bases from V and 4 bases from J, the junction contained 8 bases not matched to a gene. Here the CDR3 DNA reads TGTGCCAGCGGAACGGGGACAGGGGCGTACGAGCAGTACTTC. Its protein is CASGTGTGAYEQYF.

This clonotype was counted ten times or more. V gene TRBV7-2 combines with J gene TRBJ2-1, with TRBD2 matching over 11 bases. The V and J ends lost 7 bases and 3 bases, in that order; junction bases with no gene match: 8. The CDR3 runs to 16 residues. Germline-derived CDR1 and CDR2 are SGHTA and FQGNSA. The chain's CDR3 is CASNLLAGGLYNEQFF. As DNA, the CDR3 is TGTGCCAGCAACCTCCTAGCGGGAGGCCTCTACAATGAGCAGTTCTTC.

With respect to this clonotype: Since a much larger clone is just one base distant, this may be a read error. The V and J genes are TRBV7-2 and TRBJ2-7; 10 bases align to TRBD1. The CDR3 is 16 residues long. Germline loops: CDR1 SGHTA, CDR2 FQGNSA. CDR3 residues: CAGSLPPGQGYREQYF. The CDR3 coding sequence is TGTGCCGGCAGCTTACCCCCGGGACAGGGGTACCGGGAGCAGTACTTC.

This clonotype has ten or more counts. The V gene is TRBV27, the J gene TRBJ2-5; no reliable D call. V gave up 5 bases and J gave up 5 bases, with 9 bases separating them. The CDR3 loop spans 12 amino acids. Germline values: CDR1 MNHEY, CDR2 SMNVEV (reference sequence). CDR3 region: CASSNYGETQYF. The CDR3 DNA sequence: TGTGCCAGCAGTAATTACGGGGAGACCCAGTACTTC.

This clonotype was detected many times. The V call is TRBV25-1, the J call TRBJ2-1, with 8 nucleotides matching TRBD2. The J segment lost 4 bases and the V segment lost 4 bases, leaving 3 bases of the junction unmatched. Germline-derived CDR1 and CDR2 are MGHDK and SYGVNS. The CDR3 is 14 amino acids. The CDR3 DNA reads TGTGCCAGCAGTGGACTAGCGCCGTACAATGAGCAGTTCTTC. It yields the protein CASSGLAPYNEQFF.

The chain recombines TRBV5-6 with TRBJ2-7, with TRBD1 matching 9 bases. The CDR3 loop spans 17 amino acids. Germline loops: CDR1 SGHDT, CDR2 YYEEEE. The J segment lost 1 base and the V segment lost 1 base, leaving 9 bases of the junction unmatched. The CDR3 protein is CASSLRDRAVYSYEQYF. Written as DNA, the CDR3 is TGTGCCAGCAGCTTGAGGGACAGGGCCGTCTATTCCTACGAGCAGTACTTC.

This clonotype was counted ten times or more. The rearrangement joins TRBV11-2 to TRBJ1-5; 7 bases are a match to TRBD1. This CDR3 contains 15 residues. Germline loops: CDR1 SGHAT, CDR2 FQNNGV. Trimming cost V 3 bases and J 2 bases; bases outside gene matches: 4. DNA of the CDR3: TGTGCCAGCAGCTTGGGACAGCGGGGCAATCAGCCCCAGCATTTT. Its protein product is CASSLGQRGNQPQHF.

Many counts were recorded for this clonotype. V usage is TRBV19 and J usage is TRBJ2-3; 7 bases align to TRBD2. Per germline, CDR1 LNHDA and CDR2 SQIVND (reference sequence). This CDR3 region has 15 residues. V dropped 5 bases and J dropped 2; count of bases not matched to a gene: 7. The DNA of the CDR3 is TGTGCCAGTAGTGGAGGACTAGGAGCCACAGATACGCAGTATTTT. It encodes CASSGGLGATDTQYF.

This clonotype was found many times. The chain has TRBV12-3 or TRBV12-4 and TRBJ2-5; 13 positions match TRBD2. The CDR3 consists of 17 residues. J was trimmed by 2 bases and V by 3 bases; bases with no gene match: 6. The CDR3 is CASSLALAGGLQETQYF. The CDR3 DNA reads as TGTGCCAGCAGTTTGGCACTAGCGGGGGGGCTGCAAGAGACCCAGTACTTC.

This clonotype was seen a few times. This chain connects TRBV5-6 to TRBJ2-6, with 9 bases lining up with TRBD1. The germline V gene encodes CDR1 SGHDT and CDR2 YYEEEE. The V and J ends lost 7 bases and 0 bases, in that order; junction bases with no gene match: 8. The CDR3 totals 17 residues. In nucleotides, the CDR3 is TGTGCCAGCGGGGTAGGACAGGGGTTCTCTGGGGCCAACGTCCTGACTTTC. It translates to CASGVGQGFSGANVLTF.

V gene TRBV20-1 combines with J gene TRBJ1-6, with D uncertain. Germline loops: CDR1 DFQATT, CDR2 SNEGSKA (reference sequence). V dropped 1 base and J dropped 5 bases, with 9 bases sitting between them. This CDR3 has 14 residues. The CDR3 nucleotides read TGCAGTGCTAGAGTTATAGGGAATAATTCACCCCTCCACTTT. Translated, it gives CSARVIGNNSPLHF.

This clonotype came up many times. V gene TRBV7-6 combines with J gene TRBJ2-7; D could derive from TRBD1 or TRBD2 (5 bases each). CDR3 length: 14 amino acids. Germline V gene sequence: CDR1 SGHVS, CDR2 FNYEAQ. The V end was cut by 6 bases, the J end by 2 bases, with 14 bases between. The CDR3 sequence: CASSLARGPYEQYF. CDR3 bases: TGTGCCAGCAGTTTGGCCCGGGGCCCCTACGAGCAGTACTTC. The full variable domain, rest sourced from reference TRBV7-6 and TRBJ2-7, is GAGVSQSPRYKVTKRGQDVALRCDPISGHVSLYWYRQALGQGPEFLTYFNYEAQQDKSGLPNDRFSAERPEGSISTLTIQRTEQRDSAMYRCASSLARGPYEQYFGPGTRLTVT.